These 9 T cell receptor beta chains share one sample of origin, sequenced in a study of shared clonotypes between healthy human individuals. CD45RO-negative cells were positively selected for CCR7, leaving out terminally differentiated effector memory CD45RA+ cells. The table came from immunoSEQ multiplex PCR; TCRdb's copy has only in-frame clones and leaves some out. The sample shows around 2,000,000 clones, about 94% of them seen only once. The sequenced material came from naive CD8+ T cells sorted from blood. Receptor source: a young man in good health.

About this clone itself: The sample contains more than one DNA sequence encoding this CDR3. This chain uses TRBV2 with TRBJ2-5; D is perhaps TRBD1 (6 bases). V lost 1 base and J lost 3, with 9 bases in between. The germline CDR1 and CDR2 sequences are SNHLY and FYNNEI. The CDR3 extends over 14 amino acids. The CDR3 protein is CASSEGYREETQYF. The CDR3 coding sequence is TGTGCCAGCAGTGAAGGTTACAGGGAAGAGACCCAGTACTTC.

On this clone: Other nucleotide sequences in the sample specify the same CDR3. The rearrangement uses TRBV30 and TRBJ2-1; either TRBD1 or TRBD2 may supply D (5 bases each). Trimming removed 0 bases at V and 2 bases at J, with 8 bases between. Germline CDR1 reads GTSNPN; CDR2 reads SVGIG (reference sequence). The CDR3 covers 14 residues. CDR3 in DNA: TGTGCCTGGAGTGTGGTGGGGGCCTACAATGAGCAGTTCTTC. The encoded protein is CAWSVVGAYNEQFF.

The V call is TRBV6-6, the J call TRBJ1-5; D possibly corresponds to TRBD1 (6 bases). The CDR3 runs 14 residues. Germline V gene data show CDR1 as MNHNY and CDR2 as SVGAGI (reference sequence). Trimming took 5 bases from V and 5 from J, leaving 13 bases between them. The CDR3 DNA is TGTGCCAGCAGTCCCAGGGGAATGGATCAGCCCCAGCATTTT. It encodes CASSPRGMDQPQHF.

The rearrangement uses TRBV12-5 and TRBJ2-5, with D tentatively TRBD1 (6 bases). The CDR3 runs 17 residues. V lost 6 bases and J 3 bases, leaving 23 bases between the germline ends. CDR1 is LGHNT, CDR2 FRNRAP, per germline. In DNA form, the CDR3 reads TGTGCTAGTGGGGACGACAGGAGCGGCGTGGGGAAAGAGACCCAGTACTTC. It yields the protein CASGDDRSGVGKETQYF.

As regards this clone: This sample also contains other DNA sequences that code for the same CDR3. The chain links TRBV27 to TRBJ1-5; perhaps TRBD1 as D (5 bases). Germline CDR1 is MNHEY and CDR2 is SMNVEV (reference sequence). This CDR3 has 13 amino acids. V lost 3 bases to trimming and J lost 7 bases, with 10 bases between them. In DNA form, the CDR3 reads TGTGCCAGCAGTTTGGGGGGAGGGCAGCCCCAGCATTTT. Amino acids: CASSLGGGQPQHF.

CDR3 bases: TGTGCCAGCAGCTTAGTTACATCTGATGAGCAGTTCTTC. It codes for CASSLVTSDEQFF. The chain links TRBV7-2 to TRBJ2-1, with D unclear. The CDR3 is 13 residues long. Germline CDR1 SGHTA, CDR2 FQGNSA. Trimming took 1 base from V and 8 from J, leaving 9 bases between them.

This chain connects TRBV7-2 to TRBJ1-6; D remains ambiguous. Between the trimmed V and J ends, which lost 1 base and 8 bases, there was a span of 12 bases. Germline V CDR1 and CDR2: SGHTA, FQGNSA. The length of the CDR3 is 15 residues. The CDR3 DNA reads as TGTGCCAGCAGCTTAGGGTCCAGCGATGATTCACCCCTCCACTTT. Translation: CASSLGSSDDSPLHF.

V gene TRBV9 combines with J gene TRBJ1-2, with D possibly TRBD1 on 5 matching bases. CDR1 is SGDLS, CDR2 YYNGEE, per germline. There are 13 residues in the CDR3. Trimming cost V 7 bases and J 4 bases, with 14 bases left between them. CDR3 DNA: TGTGCCAGCCAAGGGGAGACGGGCTATGGCTACACCTTC. Its protein product is CASQGETGYGYTF.

V gene TRBV28 combines with J gene TRBJ2-2, with 11 bases aligning to TRBD2. With 1 base clipped from V and 3 bases from J, the junction kept 10 bases outside the gene matches. There are 19 residues in the CDR3. In germline, CDR1 is MDHEN, CDR2 SYDVKM. The CDR3 nucleotides read TGTGCCAGCAGTTTATTTCTAGCGGGGGGCGAATCGGACACCGGGGAGCTGTTTTTT. This codes for CASSLFLAGGESDTGELFF.